This TCR beta chain originates from a study of blood T cell repertoires in COVID-19. Looking at the study overall: Sample material is recorded as cDNA or gDNA derived from T cells, B-cell-depleted T cells, or PBMCs.

Source study methods: Amplification of reference gene primers provided the estimated nucleated cell counts. Data came from immunoSEQ multiplex PCR; TCRdb stores just in-frame clones and leaves some out. The V and J calls and clone size are taken from that table; D and trimming were inferred from the DNA. The sample has 200,000 to 250,000 clones, 70% to 85% seen once. This CDR3 has 15 amino acids. With 6 bases removed from V and 5 bases from J, the gap between germline ends came to 14 bases. Germline assignment: CDR1 MNHEY and CDR2 SVGEGT. Cohorts were based on clinical histories the participants reported. Two consecutive negative NP/OP PCR tests, clearance, or resolved symptoms defined Cohort 3 recovery. The table lists this clone with a few counts.

Sequences were obtained from PBMCs or T cells enriched from blood (not recorded which). The clonotype was recovered from a woman aged 60-75 years who had recovered from COVID-19. J is TRBJ1-6 and V is TRBV6-2 or TRBV6-3, with a weak D call TRBD1 (5 bases). The CDR3 DNA follows: TGTGCCAGCAGCCACGGACACCGCGATAATTCACCCCTCCACTTT. Protein product: CASSHGHRDNSPLHF.